This record concerns one TCR beta chain sequence. What this receptor recognizes is not known. The sample holds no much larger clone one base away, and base qualities are not on file. Whole blood was collected in K2EDTA tubes by collaborating institutions according to the institutions' own protocols. For TCRbeta analysis, collaborators shipped samples as frozen whole blood, isolated PBMCs, or DNA extracted from either of those sample types. TCRbeta CDR3 regions were amplified from genomic DNA by means of the immunoSEQ Assay, a bias-controlled multiplex PCR. On the study's bioinformatics: Within the assay, amplification of reference gene primers was used to estimate how many nucleated cells each sample contained. To quantify the absolute abundance of each unique TCRbeta CDR3 rearrangement, sequence reads were collapsed and filtered. For each sample, productive Simpson clonality was calculated as the square root of Simpson's diversity index across productive rearrangements. In its TCRdb copy, this immuneACCESS table keeps in-frame sequences only and misses some clones. Where compared with another copy, unresolved V genes explain less than half of these, and the others have no known cause. V, J and clone size derive from that table, while D and trimming were established from the DNA sequence. For this sample there are some 83,000 clones; around 80% appear just once. The ten largest clones add up to 11% of the sample.

The CDR3 contains 14 residues, cysteine and phenylalanine counted. This entry keeps only the CDR3 DNA: 42 bases, framed from base 1. V is pruned by 7 bases and J by 3 bases, leaving 6 bases of the junction without a gene match. CDR1 and CDR2, per the germline V gene, are SGHRS and YFSETQ. The data derive from a study of blood T cell repertoires in COVID-19 (dated by TCRdb to 2019 to 2021). Background for the entire study: Collaborator samples came from the United States, Italy and Spain and covered acute and convalescent phases of COVID-19. Samples came from the ongoing ImmuneRACE study (first 160 participants) plus 1,254 subjects from 6 global collaborators. HLA class I and class II types, where available, came from metadata supplied by the sample provider rather than from assay-based typing. A de-identified subject ID, COVID-19 status, age in years and sex were almost always included in the sample metadata. The repertoires were released in a freely available public database meant as a resource for research on the immune response to SARS-CoV-2. The prospective study material was composed of cDNA or gDNA derived from T cells, B-cell-depleted T cells, or PBMCs. The dataset comprised deeply sampled blood TCRbeta repertoires from subjects exposed to, actively infected with, or recovered from COVID-19.

Overall study outcomes, separate from this receptor: Clinical and demographic metadata were provided uncurated, with the amount varying by source and participant.

This sequence uses TRBV5-1 and TRBJ2-2; 7 middle bases align to TRBD1. Sequenced sample: peripheral blood. This receptor was obtained from a man aged 45-65 years with acute or convalescent COVID-19. The nucleotides read TGCGCCAGCGCCCAAGGGGGCGACACCGGGGAGCTGTTTTTT. Its translation is CASAQGGDTGELFF.